The entry that follows covers one T cell receptor beta chain sequence. Its antigen is not identified. The data were obtained in a study of cytomegalovirus exposure and HLA in healthy donors. Study details: The 95 to 150 validation repertoires used the same platform as the 500 to 700 first-cohort repertoires, a later analysis reported.

The CDR3 runs 15 residues. V dropped 2 bases and J dropped 2; count of bases not matched to a gene: 5. The germline V gene has CDR1 MGHDK and CDR2 SYGVNS. Using immunoSEQ multiplex PCR, the repertoire was profiled, and TCRdb retains in-frame clones only, with some absent. The top ten hold 0.6% to 0.85% of the sample, which has some 90,000 clones, approximately 96% seen once. Study conclusions and caveats: Reportedly, cytomegalovirus status was diagnosed with high sensitivity and specificity.

The chain carries TRBV25-1 and TRBJ1-2; 7 bases are a match to TRBD1. This clonotype was sampled from a man aged 18 to 35 in good health and CMV-seronegative. Sequenced input: PBMCs. The CDR3 sequence is CASSEVEDRNYGYTF. CDR3 bases: TGTGCCAGCAGTGAAGTGGAGGACAGGAACTATGGCTACACCTTC.